This T cell receptor (beta chain) was obtained from a study of blood T cell repertoires in COVID-19. Study context: COVID-19 samples collected from the United States, Italy and Spain covered acute and convalescent phases. The analysed material was cDNA or gDNA that came from T cells, B-cell-depleted T cells, or PBMCs.

Losses at the gene ends were 2 bases for V and 5 bases for J; bases not matched to a gene: 12. Germline CDR1 is PRHDT and CDR2 is FYEKMQ (reference sequence). This CDR3 region has 17 residues. In the authors' workflow: From reference gene primer amplification, estimates of nucleated cell counts were derived. Measured with immunoSEQ multiplex PCR; TCRdb has only the in-frame clones, and not every one. D and trimming were read from the DNA, whereas the V and J calls and clone size are those reported in that table. This table holds around 30,000 clones, about nine tenths found once. Input material: peripheral blood. This TCR derives from a man aged 45 to 65 with active or convalescent COVID-19. The gene calls are TRBV13 and TRBJ2-7; 10 bases map to TRBD2. The CDR3 loop is CASSLFLAGAQRDEQYF. In DNA form, the CDR3 reads TGTGCCAGCAGCTTATTCCTAGCGGGAGCCCAGAGGGACGAGCAGTACTTC.